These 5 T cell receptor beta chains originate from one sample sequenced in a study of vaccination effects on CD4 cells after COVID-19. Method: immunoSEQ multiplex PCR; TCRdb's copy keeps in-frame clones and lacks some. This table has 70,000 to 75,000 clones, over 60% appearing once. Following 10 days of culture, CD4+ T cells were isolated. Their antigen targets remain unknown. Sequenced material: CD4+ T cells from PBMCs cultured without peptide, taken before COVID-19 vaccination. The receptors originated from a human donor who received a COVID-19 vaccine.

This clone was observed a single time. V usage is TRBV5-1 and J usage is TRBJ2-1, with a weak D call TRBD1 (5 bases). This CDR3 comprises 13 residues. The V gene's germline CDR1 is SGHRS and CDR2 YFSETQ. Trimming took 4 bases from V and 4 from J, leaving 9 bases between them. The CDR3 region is CASSTQGYNEQFF. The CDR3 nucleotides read TGCGCCAGCAGCACGCAGGGATACAATGAGCAGTTCTTC.

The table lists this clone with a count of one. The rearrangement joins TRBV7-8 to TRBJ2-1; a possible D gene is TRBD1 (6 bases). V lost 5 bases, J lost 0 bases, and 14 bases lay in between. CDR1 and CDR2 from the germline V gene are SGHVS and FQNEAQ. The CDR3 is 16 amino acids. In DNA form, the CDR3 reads TGTGCCAGCAGCCAGACAGGCCGGAGCTCCTACAATGAGCAGTTCTTC. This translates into CASSQTGRSSYNEQFF.

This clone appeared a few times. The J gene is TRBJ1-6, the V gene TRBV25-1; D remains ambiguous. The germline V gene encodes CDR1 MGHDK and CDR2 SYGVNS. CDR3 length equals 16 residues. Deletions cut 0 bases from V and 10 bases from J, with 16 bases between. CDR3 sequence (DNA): TGTGCCAGCAGTGAATATGGGTCCGGGAGTGGGTCACCCCTCCACTTT. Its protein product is CASSEYGSGSGSPLHF.

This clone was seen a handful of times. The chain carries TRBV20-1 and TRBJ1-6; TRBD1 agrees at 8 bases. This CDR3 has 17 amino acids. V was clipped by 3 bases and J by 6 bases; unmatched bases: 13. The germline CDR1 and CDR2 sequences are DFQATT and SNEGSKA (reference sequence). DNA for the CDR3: TGCAGTGCTAGTTTCAGGTCCAGGGGGCGATTTAATTCACCCCTCCACTTT. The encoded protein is CSASFRSRGRFNSPLHF.

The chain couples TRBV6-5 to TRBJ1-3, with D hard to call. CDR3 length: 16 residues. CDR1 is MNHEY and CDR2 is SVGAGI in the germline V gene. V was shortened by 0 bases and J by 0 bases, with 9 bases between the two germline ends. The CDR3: CASSYSRTYSGNTIYF. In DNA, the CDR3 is TGTGCCAGCAGTTACTCCCGGACTTACTCTGGAAACACCATATATTTT.